Below are 18 T cell receptor beta chains sequenced from a single sample in a study of blood T cell repertoires in COVID-19. Clones were read by immunoSEQ multiplex PCR, and TCRdb kept only the in-frame ones, dropping some. This repertoire shows approximately 530,000 clones, 85% to 90% found once; its top ten account for under 8.5%. The sample comprised peripheral blood. The receptors here all came from a woman aged 45 to 65 with COVID-19, enrolled during active disease.

This clone was seen once. This chain joins TRBV4-2 and TRBJ1-3, with D perhaps matching TRBD1 (5 bases). Looked up from germline, CDR1 is LGHNA and CDR2 is YNFKEQ. This CDR3 has 17 amino acids. Trimming stripped 1 base from V and 0 bases from J, with 13 bases between. CDR3 sequence reads: CASSQVLTENSGNTIYF. The CDR3 DNA reads as TGTGCCAGCAGCCAAGTTCTGACAGAAAACTCTGGAAACACCATATATTTT.

J is TRBJ1-1 and V is TRBV7-9; D might be TRBD1 (5 bases). There are 13 residues in the CDR3. The germline V and J ends were trimmed by 3 bases and 6 bases, with 11 bases remaining between them. CDR1 and CDR2 (germline): SEHNR, FQNEAQ (reference sequence). CDR3: CASSFGGEAEAFF. DNA of the CDR3: TGTGCCAGCAGCTTTGGAGGGGAGGCTGAAGCTTTCTTT.

This clone was picked up one time. This chain links TRBV5-1 with TRBJ2-6, with 10 bases that match TRBD1. The CDR3 totals 19 residues. Germline V gene lookup returns CDR1 SGHRS and CDR2 YFSETQ. With 4 bases clipped from V and 0 bases from J, the junction kept 10 bases outside the gene matches. CDR3 coding DNA: TGCGCCAGCAGCGAGAGCGGGACAGGGGTTGACTCTGGGGCCAACGTCCTGACTTTC. The encoded protein is CASSESGTGVDSGANVLTF. The complete variable domain, with remaining parts taken from reference TRBV5-1 and TRBJ2-6, reads KAGVTQTPRYLIKTRGQQVTLSCSPISGHRSVSWYQQTPGQGLQFLFEYFSETQRNKGNFPGRFSGRQFSNSRSEMNVSTLELGDSALYLCASSESGTGVDSGANVLTFGAGSRLTVL.

The chain joins TRBV6-5 to TRBJ1-6; TRBD1 is a possible D gene (5 bases). From germline, CDR1 is MNHEY and CDR2 SVGAGI. V was cut by 6 bases and J by 8 bases, with 11 bases left in between. The length of the CDR3 is 13 residues. This CDR3 reads CASRGVVYSPLHF. The CDR3 coding sequence is TGTGCCAGCAGAGGGGTAGTGTATTCACCCCTCCACTTT.

The J gene is TRBJ2-6, the V gene TRBV19, with TRBD1 identical over 7 bases. V trimming: 3 bases; J trimming: 1 base; junction bases outside the gene matches: 9. CDR3 length: 18 residues. CDR1 and CDR2 (germline): LNHDA, SQIVND (reference sequence). The CDR3 DNA reads as TGTGCCAGTAGTATCCGGGACAGCTGGGATTCTGGGGCCAACGTCCTGACTTTC. It codes for CASSIRDSWDSGANVLTF. The variable domain in full, completed from reference TRBV19 and TRBJ2-6, reads DGGITQSPKYLFRKEGQNVTLSCEQNLNHDAMYWYRQDPGQGLRLIYYSQIVNDFQKGDIAEGYSVSREKKESFPLTVTSAQKNPTAFYLCASSIRDSWDSGANVLTFGAGSRLTVL.

About this clone: This specimen includes other DNA sequences encoding the same CDR3. The rearrangement links TRBV9 to TRBJ1-2; TRBD1 matches 12 bases. The CDR3 is made up of 14 amino acids. V lost 3 bases, J lost 7 bases, and 4 bases stayed unmatched. Looked up from germline, CDR1 is SGDLS and CDR2 is YYNGEE. CDR3 nucleotides: TGTGCCAGCAGCGGGGACAGGGGGCGAGGTGGCTACACCTTC. It yields the protein CASSGDRGRGGYTF.

The chain combines TRBV7-2 with TRBJ2-1, with unresolved D. The V end lost 4 bases, the J end lost 1 base, and 11 bases lay between the germline ends. Germline values: CDR1 SGHTA, CDR2 FQGNSA. This CDR3 is 15 amino acids long. The CDR3 coding sequence is TGTGCCAGCAGCTCCCTCAGAATTTCCTACAATGAGCAGTTCTTC. Encoded protein: CASSSLRISYNEQFF.

The chain couples TRBV18 to TRBJ1-2, with 9 bases matching TRBD1. J gave up 3 bases and V 4 bases, and 3 bases lay outside the gene matches. The CDR3 is 14 amino acids. CDR1 and CDR2 (germline): KGHSH, LQKENI. CDR3 amino acids: CASSRDRDYYGYTF. The CDR3 DNA is TGTGCCAGCTCACGGGACAGGGACTACTATGGCTACACCTTC. Full variable domain (missing parts from reference TRBV18 and TRBJ1-2): NAGVMQNPRHLVRRRGQEARLRCSPMKGHSHVYWYRQLPEEGLKFMVYLQKENIIDESGMPKERFSAEFPKEGPSILRIQQVVRGDSAAYFCASSRDRDYYGYTFGSGTRLTVV.

This clone has a handful of counts. The V and J genes are TRBV9 and TRBJ2-7, with D perhaps TRBD1 (6 bases). The CDR3 covers 15 residues. Germline V CDR1 and CDR2: SGDLS, YYNGEE. V lost 0 bases to trimming and J lost 5 bases, with 15 bases between them. In DNA, the CDR3 is TGTGCCAGCAGCGTAGCAGGGGAAGTGCTCAACGAGCAGTACTTC. It yields the protein CASSVAGEVLNEQYF.

The genes are TRBV5-8 and TRBJ2-7; 7 bases fit TRBD1. The CDR3 totals 14 residues. Germline V gene data show CDR1 as SGHTS and CDR2 as YDEGEE. With V trimmed by 5 bases and J by 3 bases, 8 bases remained unmatched. This CDR3 reads CASRFGTANYEQYF. Here the CDR3 DNA reads TGTGCCAGCAGATTCGGGACAGCGAACTACGAGCAGTACTTC.

This clone came up once. V and J are TRBV6-4 and TRBJ1-2, with D tentatively TRBD1 (6 bases). V lost 4 bases and J 4 bases, leaving 13 bases between the germline ends. Germline values: CDR1 MRHNA, CDR2 SNTAGT. This CDR3 is built from 14 residues. CDR3: CASSVDPRGYGYTF. For the CDR3, the DNA is TGTGCCAGCAGTGTTGACCCCAGGGGCTATGGCTACACCTTC.

This clone was observed a few times. The chain uses TRBV11-2 and TRBJ2-2, with TRBD1 identical over 7 bases. V dropped 4 bases and J dropped 6; count of bases not matched to a gene: 8. Germline values: CDR1 SGHAT, CDR2 FQNNGV. The CDR3 sequence is 15 residues long. This chain's CDR3 is CASSSGPDRAGELFF. CDR3 DNA sequence: TGTGCCAGCAGCTCAGGCCCCGACAGGGCCGGGGAGCTGTTTTTT.

The chain links TRBV6-5 to TRBJ1-5; no reliable D call. Trimming stripped 7 bases from V and 6 bases from J, with 19 bases between. The CDR3 extends over 15 amino acids. Germline CDR1 reads MNHEY; CDR2 reads SVGAGI. Written as DNA, the CDR3 is TGTGCCAGCACTAGGCGGGGTTCCGGTGTTCAGCCCCAGCATTTT. It specifies CASTRRGSGVQPQHF.

The chain combines TRBV5-5 with TRBJ1-3; TRBD1 is a possible D gene (6 bases). The germline CDR1 and CDR2 sequences are SGHKS and YYEKEE (reference sequence). The CDR3 consists of 15 residues. The ends were cut back, 1 base at V and 0 bases at J, with 8 bases in the middle. CDR3 bases: TGTGCCAGCAGCTTGAACAGGGACTCTGGAAACACCATATATTTT. Translation gives CASSLNRDSGNTIYF.

The chain is built from TRBV3-1 (or the pseudogene TRBV3-2) and TRBJ1-4, with 9 bases matching TRBD1. Trimming cost V 6 bases and J 0 bases; bases outside gene matches: 5. CDR1 is LGHDT, CDR2 YNNKEL, per germline (reference sequence). The CDR3 extends over 16 amino acids. The CDR3 sequence is CASRATGGPTNEKLFF. CDR3 DNA: TGTGCCAGCAGGGCGACAGGGGGGCCAACTAATGAAAAACTGTTTTTT.

A note on this clone: The germline gene is not matched at one end of the junction; a read error may be the cause. The V call is TRBV18, the J call TRBJ2-1; 10 nucleotides align to TRBD1. The CDR3 spans 11 residues. Germline lookup yields CDR1 KGHSH and CDR2 LQKENI. The CDR3 spells CASSPDRGLVF. The CDR3 bases are TGTGCCAGCTCACCGGACAGGGGGTTGGTCTTC.

J is TRBJ2-1 and V is TRBV9, with D tentatively TRBD2 (6 bases). With 3 bases removed from V and 5 bases from J, the gap between germline ends came to 9 bases. In germline, CDR1 is SGDLS, CDR2 YYNGEE. The CDR3 length is 13 residues. The CDR3, as DNA: TGTGCCAGCAGCGCCAGACTAGACAATGAGCAGTTCTTC. Translation: CASSARLDNEQFF.

This sequence joins TRBV6-6 and TRBJ2-7; D is undetermined. The CDR3 runs to 11 residues. Germline assignment: CDR1 MNHNY and CDR2 SVGAGI (reference sequence). V lost 5 bases to trimming and J lost 3 bases, with 5 bases between them. Written as DNA, the CDR3 is TGTGCCAGCAGTAGCCACTACGAGCAGTACTTC. Its protein is CASSSHYEQYF.